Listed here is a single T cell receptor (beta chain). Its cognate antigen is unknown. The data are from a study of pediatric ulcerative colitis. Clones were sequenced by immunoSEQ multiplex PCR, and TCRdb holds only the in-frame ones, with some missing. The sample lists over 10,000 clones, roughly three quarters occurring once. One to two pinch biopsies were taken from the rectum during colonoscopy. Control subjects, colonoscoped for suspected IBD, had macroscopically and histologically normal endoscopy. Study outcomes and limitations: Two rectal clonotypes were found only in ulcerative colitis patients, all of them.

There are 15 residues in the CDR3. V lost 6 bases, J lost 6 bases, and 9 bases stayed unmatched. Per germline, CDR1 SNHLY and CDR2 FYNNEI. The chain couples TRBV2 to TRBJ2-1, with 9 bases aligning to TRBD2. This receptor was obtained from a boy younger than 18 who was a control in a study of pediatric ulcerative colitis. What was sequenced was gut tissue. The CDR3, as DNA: TGTGCCAGCAGATGGACTAGCGCCCTGCTCAATGAGCAGTTCTTC. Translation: CASRWTSALLNEQFF.